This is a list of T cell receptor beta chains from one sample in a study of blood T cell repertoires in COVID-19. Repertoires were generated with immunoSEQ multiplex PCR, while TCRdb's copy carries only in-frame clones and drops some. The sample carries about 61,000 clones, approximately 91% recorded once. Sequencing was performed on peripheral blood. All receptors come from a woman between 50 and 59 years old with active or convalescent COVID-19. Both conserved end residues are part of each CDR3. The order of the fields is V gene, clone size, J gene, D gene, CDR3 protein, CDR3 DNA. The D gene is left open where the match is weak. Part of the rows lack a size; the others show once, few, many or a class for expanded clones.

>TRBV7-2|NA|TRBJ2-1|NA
CASRVGQPYNEQFF
TGTGCCAGCAGGGTCGGACAGCCTTACAATGAGCAGTTCTTC
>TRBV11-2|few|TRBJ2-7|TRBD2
CASSLEVTSGRYEQYF
TGTGCCAGCAGCTTAGAAGTGACTAGCGGGCGCTACGAGCAGTACTTC
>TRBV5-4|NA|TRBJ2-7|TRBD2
CASSLGGRAPEQYF
TGTGCCAGCAGCTTGGGTGGGAGGGCGCCCGAGCAGTACTTC
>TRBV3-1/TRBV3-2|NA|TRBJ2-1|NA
CASSPMAGKIQGEQFF
TGTGCCAGCAGCCCAATGGCGGGAAAAATCCAGGGCGAGCAGTTCTTC
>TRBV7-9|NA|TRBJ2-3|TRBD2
CASDVREADTQYF
TGTGCCTCCGACGTGCGGGAGGCAGATACGCAGTATTTT
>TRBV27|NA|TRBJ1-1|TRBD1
CASRLNRQGVAFF
TGTGCCAGCAGGCTTAACCGCCAGGGGGTGGCTTTCTTT
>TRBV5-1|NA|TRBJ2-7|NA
CASSFGNRGRGYEQYF
TGCGCCAGCAGCTTCGGGAACAGGGGGAGGGGCTACGAGCAGTACTTC
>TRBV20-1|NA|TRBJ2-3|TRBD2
CSASPGLAYTDTQYF
TGCAGTGCTAGTCCCGGACTAGCATACACAGATACGCAGTATTTT
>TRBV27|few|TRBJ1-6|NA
CASSLDRNNSPLHF
TGTGCCAGCAGCTTGGACAGAAATAATTCACCCCTCCACTTT
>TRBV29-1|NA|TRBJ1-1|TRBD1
CSVGTGDDTEAFF
TGCAGCGTCGGGACAGGGGATGACACTGAAGCTTTCTTT
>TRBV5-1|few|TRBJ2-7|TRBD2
CASSLGLAGGSEQYF
TGCGCCAGCAGCTTGGGACTAGCGGGAGGCAGCGAGCAGTACTTC
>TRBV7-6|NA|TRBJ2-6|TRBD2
CASSSRVGSGTLSGANVLTF
TGTGCCAGCAGCTCCCGAGTAGGGAGCGGGACTCTCTCTGGGGCCAACGTCCTGACTTTC
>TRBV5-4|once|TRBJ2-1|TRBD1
CASSWADRGGEQFF
TGTGCCAGCAGCTGGGCGGACAGGGGCGGTGAGCAGTTCTTC